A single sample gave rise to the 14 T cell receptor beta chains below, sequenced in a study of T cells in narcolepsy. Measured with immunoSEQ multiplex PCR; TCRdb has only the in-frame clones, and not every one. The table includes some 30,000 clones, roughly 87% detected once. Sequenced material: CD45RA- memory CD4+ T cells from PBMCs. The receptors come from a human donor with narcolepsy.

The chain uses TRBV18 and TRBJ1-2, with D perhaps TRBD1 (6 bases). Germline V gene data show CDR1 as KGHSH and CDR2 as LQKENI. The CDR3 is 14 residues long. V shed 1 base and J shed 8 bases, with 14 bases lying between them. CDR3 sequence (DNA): TGTGCCAGCTCACCACTGGGACATATTAACGGCTACACCTTC. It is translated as CASSPLGHINGYTF.

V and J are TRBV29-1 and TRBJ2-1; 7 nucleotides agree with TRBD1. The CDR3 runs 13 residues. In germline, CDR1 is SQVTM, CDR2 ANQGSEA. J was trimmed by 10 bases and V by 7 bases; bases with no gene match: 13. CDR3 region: CSGHGTALREQFF. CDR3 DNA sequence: TGCAGCGGACACGGGACAGCTCTCAGGGAGCAGTTCTTC.

CDR3 protein: CAISPGPLYQSGYTF. CDR3 sequence (DNA): TGTGCCATCAGTCCGGGGCCCCTATATCAATCTGGCTACACCTTC. The J gene is TRBJ1-2, the V gene TRBV10-3; tentatively, D is TRBD1 (5 bases). CDR3 length: 15 amino acids. The germline CDR1 and CDR2 sequences are ENHRY and SYGVKD. V lost 5 bases to trimming and J lost 7 bases, with 20 bases between them.

CDR3 loop: CASSSEETQYF. In nucleotides, the CDR3 is TGTGCCAGCAGTAGTGAGGAGACCCAGTACTTC. The chain recombines TRBV2 with TRBJ2-5; no definite D call. Per germline, CDR1 SNHLY and CDR2 FYNNEI. Trimming removed 5 bases from V and 5 bases from J, with 6 bases in between. This CDR3 spans 11 amino acids.

CDR3 coding DNA: TGCGCCAGCAGCCAGACAGGGGGGGGCAATCAGCCCCAGCATTTT. This encodes CASSQTGGGNQPQHF. This chain joins TRBV5-1 and TRBJ1-5; TRBD1 matches at 9 bases. The germline V gene has CDR1 SGHRS and CDR2 YFSETQ. V dropped 4 bases and J dropped 2; count of bases not matched to a gene: 4. This CDR3 comprises 15 residues.

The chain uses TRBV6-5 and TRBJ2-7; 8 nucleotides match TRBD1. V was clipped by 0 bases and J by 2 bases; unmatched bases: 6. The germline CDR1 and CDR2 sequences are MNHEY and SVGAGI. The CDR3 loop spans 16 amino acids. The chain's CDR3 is CASSYSFTGGTYEQYF. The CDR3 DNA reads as TGTGCCAGCAGTTACTCGTTTACAGGGGGGACCTACGAGCAGTACTTC.

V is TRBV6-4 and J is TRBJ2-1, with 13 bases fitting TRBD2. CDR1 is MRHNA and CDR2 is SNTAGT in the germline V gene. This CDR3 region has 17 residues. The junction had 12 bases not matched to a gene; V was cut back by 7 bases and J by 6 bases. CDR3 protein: CASIRLAGGDASNEQFF. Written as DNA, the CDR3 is TGTGCCAGCATACGACTAGCGGGGGGTGACGCGAGCAATGAGCAGTTCTTC.

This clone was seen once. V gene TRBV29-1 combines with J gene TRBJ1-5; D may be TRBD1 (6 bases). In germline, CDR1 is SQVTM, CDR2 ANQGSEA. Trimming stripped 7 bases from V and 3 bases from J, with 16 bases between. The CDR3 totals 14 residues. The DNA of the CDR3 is TGCAGCGCACAGACTACAGGGATCAATCAGCCCCAGCATTTT. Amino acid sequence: CSAQTTGINQPQHF.

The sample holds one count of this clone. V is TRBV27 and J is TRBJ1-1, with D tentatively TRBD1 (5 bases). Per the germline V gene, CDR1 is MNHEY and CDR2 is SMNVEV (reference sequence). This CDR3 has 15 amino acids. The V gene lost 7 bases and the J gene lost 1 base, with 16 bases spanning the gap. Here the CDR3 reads CASTNRKGKNTEAFF. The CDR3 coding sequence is TGTGCCAGCACTAATCGGAAGGGGAAGAACACTGAAGCTTTCTTT.

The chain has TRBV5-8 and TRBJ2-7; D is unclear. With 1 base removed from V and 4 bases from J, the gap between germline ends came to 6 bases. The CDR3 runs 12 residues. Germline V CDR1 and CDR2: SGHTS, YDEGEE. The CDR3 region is CASSLTRYEQYF. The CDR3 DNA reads TGTGCCAGCAGCTTGACGCGTTACGAGCAGTACTTC. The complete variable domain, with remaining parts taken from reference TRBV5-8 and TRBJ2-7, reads EAGVTQSPTHLIKTRGQQATLRCSPISGHTSVYWYQQALGLGLQFLLWYDEGEERNRGNFPPRFSGRQFPNYSSELNVNALELEDSALYLCASSLTRYEQYFGPGTRLTVT.

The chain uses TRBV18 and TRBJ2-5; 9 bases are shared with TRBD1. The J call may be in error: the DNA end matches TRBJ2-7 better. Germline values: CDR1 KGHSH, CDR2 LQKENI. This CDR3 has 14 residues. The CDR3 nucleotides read TGTGCCAGCTCACCGGGACAGGGAACCTACGAGCAGTACTTC. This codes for CASSPGQGTYEQYF.

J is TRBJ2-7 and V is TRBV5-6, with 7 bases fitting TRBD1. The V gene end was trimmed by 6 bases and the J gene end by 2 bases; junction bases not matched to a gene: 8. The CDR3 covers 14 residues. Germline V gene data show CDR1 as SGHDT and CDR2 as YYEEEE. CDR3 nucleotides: TGTGCCAGCATCCCGACAGGGAAGACCTACGAGCAGTACTTC. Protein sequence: CASIPTGKTYEQYF.

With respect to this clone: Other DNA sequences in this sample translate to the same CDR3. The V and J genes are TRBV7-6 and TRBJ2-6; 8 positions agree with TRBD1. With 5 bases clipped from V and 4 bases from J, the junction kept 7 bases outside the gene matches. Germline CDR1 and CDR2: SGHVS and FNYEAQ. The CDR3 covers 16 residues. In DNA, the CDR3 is TGTGCCAGCAGCCAGACAGGGGCGGGGGGGGCCAACGTCCTGACTTTC. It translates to CASSQTGAGGANVLTF.

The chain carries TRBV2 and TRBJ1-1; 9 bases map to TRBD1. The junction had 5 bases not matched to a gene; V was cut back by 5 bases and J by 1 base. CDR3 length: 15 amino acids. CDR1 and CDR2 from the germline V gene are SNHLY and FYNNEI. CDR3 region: CASSKLGQGNTEAFF. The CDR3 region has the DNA TGTGCCAGCAGTAAACTGGGACAGGGGAACACTGAAGCTTTCTTT.